This note documents a single T cell receptor (beta chain) sequence. This entry is derived from a study of blood T cell repertoires in COVID-19. Study-wide background: Collection of acute and convalescent COVID-19 samples took place in the United States, Italy and Spain.

In the authors' methods: Amplified reference gene primers provided the basis for estimating nucleated cell counts. Repertoires were generated with immunoSEQ multiplex PCR, while TCRdb's copy carries only in-frame clones and drops some. V and J calls and clone size follow that table, whereas D and trimming were derived from the DNA. The sample contains approximately 170,000 clones, around 82% of which appear only once. CDR1 and CDR2 (germline): LNHDA, SQIVND (reference sequence). The V gene end was trimmed by 4 bases and the J gene end by 3 bases; junction bases not matched to a gene: 7. The CDR3 covers 15 residues.

The sequence was collected from a human donor with acute or convalescent COVID-19. The donor label of this sample is uncertain. Source material: peripheral blood. The rearrangement joins TRBV19 to TRBJ1-2; 8 nucleotides line up with TRBD1. The CDR3 protein is CASSKAGTGDYGYTF. The CDR3 coding sequence is TGTGCCAGTAGTAAGGCCGGGACAGGAGACTATGGCTACACCTTC.